This passage covers 11 T cell receptor beta chains from one sample sequenced in a study of cytomegalovirus exposure and HLA in healthy donors. The PCR contained 60 Vbeta and 13 Jbeta primers. Repertoires were generated with immunoSEQ multiplex PCR, while TCRdb's copy carries only in-frame clones and drops some. The repertoire holds about 120,000 clones, with more than 80% as singletons. Sequenced sample: PBMCs. The source is a man aged 35-49 years in good health and CMV-seronegative.

V usage is TRBV19 and J usage is TRBJ1-5; TRBD1 aligns across 9 bases. The junction had 7 bases not matched to a gene; V was cut back by 3 bases and J by 7 bases. CDR3 length: 15 amino acids. In germline, CDR1 is LNHDA, CDR2 SQIVND (reference sequence). The CDR3 reads CASSMLQGAGQPQHF. The CDR3 coding sequence is TGTGCCAGTAGTATGCTACAGGGGGCGGGGCAGCCCCAGCATTTT.

Note on this clone: One end of the junction varies from germline; a read error may be responsible. The chain employs TRBV18 and TRBJ2-6; the D gene is possibly TRBD1 (7 bases). The CDR3 has 18 residues. Germline assignment: CDR1 KGHSH and CDR2 LQKENI. The CDR3 region is CASSPAGGTYSGANGLTF. CDR3 sequence (DNA): TGTGCCAGCTCACCTGCAGGGGGGACATACTCTGGGGCCAACGGCCTGACTTTC. Full variable domain (missing parts from reference TRBV18 and TRBJ2-6): NAGVMQNPRHLVRRRGQEARLRCSPMKGHSHVYWYRQLPEEGLKFMVYLQKENIIDESGMPKERFSAEFPKEGPSILRIQQVVRGDSAAYFCASSPAGGTYSGANGLTFGAGSRLTVL.

The CDR3 coding sequence is TGTGCCAGTAGTGGAATGGACAGGGACACCGGGGAGCTGTTTTTT. Amino acid sequence: CASSGMDRDTGELFF. V gene TRBV19 combines with J gene TRBJ2-2; 8 nucleotides agree with TRBD1. CDR1 and CDR2 from the germline V gene are LNHDA and SQIVND (reference sequence). Trimming at V came to 5 bases and at J to 3 bases, leaving 5 bases not matched to a gene. CDR3 length: 15 residues.

This clone was counted a few times. This sequence joins TRBV5-4 and TRBJ1-1, with D tentatively TRBD1 (5 bases). From germline, CDR1 is SGHNT and CDR2 YYREEE (reference sequence). The CDR3 has 14 residues. Trimming pared 4 bases from V and 7 bases from J, leaving 17 bases between. The CDR3 sequence: CASSPSVSRGEAFF. Written as DNA, the CDR3 is TGTGCCAGCAGCCCCTCTGTATCAAGGGGTGAAGCTTTCTTT.

The chain combines TRBV10-2 with TRBJ1-1, with 9 bases fitting TRBD1. The V and J ends lost 8 bases and 0 bases, in that order; junction bases with no gene match: 7. The CDR3 runs to 15 residues. CDR1 WSHSY and CDR2 SAAADI come from the germline V gene. CDR3 loop: CASYPGQGLNTEAFF. The DNA of the CDR3 is TGCGCCAGCTACCCTGGACAGGGGCTGAACACTGAAGCTTTCTTT.

The rearrangement joins TRBV4-3 to TRBJ1-1; a possible D gene is TRBD1 (5 bases). There are 14 residues in the CDR3. V dropped 5 bases and J dropped 2 bases, with 12 bases sitting between them. The germline CDR1 and CDR2 sequences are LGHNA and YSLEER. The CDR3 sequence: CASSSGHGNTEAFF. The CDR3 coding sequence is TGCGCCAGCAGCTCCGGACACGGAAACACTGAAGCTTTCTTT.

This clone turned up a few times. V is TRBV4-3 and J is TRBJ2-2; perhaps TRBD2 as D (6 bases). CDR3 length equals 15 residues. V was clipped by 1 base and J by 4 bases, with 10 bases between them. Germline CDR1 reads LGHNA; CDR2 reads YSLEER. The chain's CDR3 is CASSQVGDFTGELFF. The CDR3 DNA reads as TGCGCCAGCAGCCAAGTGGGGGACTTCACCGGGGAGCTGTTTTTT.

This sequence joins TRBV6-1 and TRBJ2-7; D may be TRBD2 (5 bases). Trimming shortened V by 2 bases and J by 7 bases, and 18 bases separated the two germline ends. Per germline, CDR1 MNHNS and CDR2 SASEGT. The CDR3 covers 15 residues. The DNA of the CDR3 is TGTGCCAGCAGTGAATCGGCGGCGGGTAGATTGGAGCAGTACTTC. This codes for CASSESAAGRLEQYF.

The chain uses TRBV28 and TRBJ1-2; a weak D match, TRBD1 (5 bases). V lost 4 bases, J lost 0 bases, and 6 bases lay in between. This CDR3 has 13 amino acids. Germline lookup yields CDR1 MDHEN and CDR2 SYDVKM. Written as DNA, the CDR3 is TGTGCCAGCAGTTCACAGGCTAACTATGGCTACACCTTC. Protein sequence: CASSSQANYGYTF.

The chain recombines TRBV4-1 with TRBJ2-7; possible D gene TRBD1, 6 bases. Per the germline V gene, CDR1 is MGHRA and CDR2 is YSYEKL. V dropped 2 bases and J dropped 6 bases, with 14 bases sitting between them. The CDR3 runs 14 residues. CDR3 nucleotides: TGCGCCAGCAGCCAAACAACAGGGAATGGCGAGCAGTACTTC. Translating it yields CASSQTTGNGEQYF.

On this clone itself: This CDR3 fails to terminate in the conserved phenylalanine or tryptophan, so it likely reflects a read error. V gene TRBV7-9 combines with J gene TRBJ1-4, with 8 bases fitting TRBD1. Germline V gives CDR1 SEHNR, CDR2 FQNEAQ (reference sequence). The CDR3 length is 15 residues. V shed 1 base, J shed 7 bases, and the junction held 5 bases outside the gene matches. CDR3 sequence reads: CASSLGQGLSEKLFS. The CDR3 DNA reads as TGTGCCAGCAGCTTAGGACAGGGGTTGTCTGAAAAACTGTTTTCT.